The sample holds one count of the clone carrying this TCR beta chain. The data belong to a study of shared clonotypes between healthy human individuals. Whole-study context: A donor's plate count was three for CD4 naive and three for CD4 memory; CD8 naive had two and CD8 memory one.

Germline V CDR1 and CDR2: SEHNR, FQNEAQ (reference sequence). Deletions cut 0 bases from V and 0 bases from J, with 6 bases between. The CDR3 has 15 residues. Clones were read by immunoSEQ multiplex PCR, and TCRdb kept only the in-frame ones, dropping some. The sample includes 2 million to 3 million clones, over 85% of them seen just once. The sample consisted of naive CD4+ T cells from PBMCs. Subset of the sample: CD45RA+ positively selected. This TCR came from a man younger than 30 in good health. Some clones in this sample may be carry-over from other donors' samples. This chain connects TRBV7-9 to TRBJ2-4; D is unclear. CDR3 bases: TGTGCCAGCAGCTTAGCCGCCGGAGCCAAAAACATTCAGTACTTC. Its translation is CASSLAAGAKNIQYF. The full variable domain, its missing parts supplied by reference TRBV7-9 and TRBJ2-4, is DTGVSQNPRHKITKRGQNVTFRCDPISEHNRLYWYRQTLGQGPEFLTYFQNEAQLEKSRLLSDRFSAERPKGSFSTLEIQRTEQGDSAMYLCASSLAAGAKNIQYFGAGTRLSVL.